Detailed here is one T cell receptor beta chain. Its antigen specificity is not known. Base quality data are lacking; no much larger clone is found one base away. These data originate in a study of blood T cell repertoires in COVID-19 (dated by TCRdb to the early 2020s). Some background on the complete study: Samples covering the acute and convalescent phases of COVID-19 were provided by collaborators in the United States, Italy and Spain. The material from the prospective study consisted of cDNA or gDNA derived from T cells, B-cell-depleted T cells, or PBMCs. Subjects who had been exposed to COVID-19, were actively infected with it, or had recovered from it provided the deeply sampled blood TCRbeta repertoires that made up the dataset. A freely available public database, intended as a resource for researchers studying the immune response to SARS-CoV-2, is where the repertoires were released. Samples came from the ongoing ImmuneRACE study (first 160 participants) plus 1,254 subjects from 6 global collaborators. Sample metadata almost always included a de-identified subject ID, COVID-19 status, age in years and sex. Where HLA class I and class II types were available, the types were taken from metadata supplied by the sample provider, not from assay-based typing.

The immunoSEQ Assay, a bias-controlled multiplex PCR, was used to amplify TCRbeta CDR3 regions from genomic DNA. The paper's data handling went like this. Within the assay, amplification of reference gene primers was used to estimate how many nucleated cells each sample contained. To quantify the absolute abundance of each unique TCRbeta CDR3 rearrangement, sequence reads were collapsed and filtered. Productive Simpson clonality was computed per sample as the square root of Simpson's diversity index over productive rearrangements. TCRdb limited this immuneACCESS table to in-frame rearrangements with V and J called. A share of clones is missing; checked studies link under half to unresolved V genes, and the rest is unexplained. V and J calls plus clone size are reproduced from that table; the DNA served to infer D and trimming. Across this sample there are 150,000 or so clones, with approximately 92% seen only once. The ten most abundant clones make up approximately 4.6% of the sample.

What the study reported, not specific to this receptor: The quantity of clinical and demographic metadata differed by source and by participant and was supplied without curation.

Collaborating institutions collected whole blood in K2EDTA tubes following their own protocols. For TCRbeta analysis, collaborator samples were shipped as frozen whole blood, as isolated PBMCs, or as DNA extracted from either sample type. The sequencing sample was made of peripheral blood. This clonotype was sampled from a woman aged 45-59 years with acute or convalescent COVID-19.

The bases are TGTGCCATCAGTGGACAGGACAACTATGGCTACACCTTC. It translates to CAISGQDNYGYTF. Recombination linked TRBV10-3 to TRBJ1-2; the best D guess is TRBD1, with 6 bases matching. Its CDR3 holds 13 amino acids, cysteine through phenylalanine. This entry keeps only the CDR3 DNA: 39 bases, framed from base 1. Between the V and J ends, shortened by 4 bases and 2 bases respectively, the junction contains 8 bases. Reading the germline V gene gives CDR1 ENHRY and CDR2 SYGVKD.